The present T cell receptor beta chain was sequenced within a study of shared clonotypes between healthy human individuals. Overall study context: Per-donor plates numbered three CD4 naive, three CD4 memory, two CD8 naive and one CD8 memory. Study findings and constraints: Between a handful of donors, naive CD4 clonotypes were shared at a level of about 5%. Relative to clonotypes present in all four donors, those not shared had lower generation probabilities.

The CDR3 contains 14 residues. CDR1 is MNHNY, CDR2 SVGAGI, per germline (reference sequence). V shed 7 bases and J 7 bases; nucleotides not matched to a gene: 10. Profiled with immunoSEQ multiplex PCR; TCRdb holds only in-frame clones, not every one. The sample lists millions of clones, over 85% seen once, with around 1.1% in the top ten. Cells designated naive CD8 were CD45RO-negative and were positively selected for CCR7, with terminally differentiated effector memory CD45RA+ cells excluded. Each donor was a Caucasian adult residing in Nashville, Tennessee. As concerns this clone: Its antigen is undetermined.

The clonotype originates from a man aged 18 to 29 in good health. This chain uses TRBV6-6 with TRBJ1-1, with 9 bases matching TRBD1. The sample taken for sequencing was naive CD8+ T cells sorted from blood. The CDR3 coding sequence is TGTGCCAGCACCCACGGACAGGGGCTGGTTGAAGCTTTCTTT. This codes for CASTHGQGLVEAFF.